The rows below give T cell receptor beta chains drawn from one sample of a study of human T cells and chemical hapten exposure. Each CDR3 protein is one row after TCRdb ran MiXCR on the RACE reads. The table has fewer than 150,000 distinct CDR3 sequences, over 9.5% seen once. The sequencing used whole blood, collected in connection with sensitization to the hapten diphenylcyclopropenone (DPC). These receptor sequences come from a woman in her 50s with alopecia areata. Some clones in this sample may be carry-over from other donors' samples. The CDR3 runs from the conserved cysteine through the conserved F or W. Each record gives: CDR3 DNA, CDR3 protein, clone size, J gene, D gene, V gene. D genes are given only for firm matches. Size is stated for part of the rows, as once, few or many counts, or as a class when the clone is expanded.

CDR3nt: TGTGCCAGCAGCTTACGAACGGGGTACGCAGATACGCAGTATTTT
CDR3aa: CASSLRTGYADTQYF
abundance: many
j_gene: TRBJ2-3
d_gene: -
v_gene: TRBV13

CDR3nt: TGCGCCAGCAGCTTGGCTGGGACAGGGGGGTCCTACAATGAGCAGTTCTTC
CDR3aa: CASSLAGTGGSYNEQFF
abundance: few
j_gene: TRBJ2-1
d_gene: TRBD1
v_gene: TRBV5-1

CDR3nt: TGTGCCAGCAGTGGTAGCGGGAGGGCGATGAGTGAGCAGTTCTTC
CDR3aa: CASSGSGRAMSEQFF
abundance: -
j_gene: TRBJ2-1
d_gene: TRBD2
v_gene: TRBV6-2/TRBV6-3

CDR3nt: TGTGCCAGCACCTCCGGGACTAGCGGTCCGGATGAGCAGTTCTTC
CDR3aa: CASTSGTSGPDEQFF
abundance: -
j_gene: TRBJ2-1
d_gene: TRBD2
v_gene: TRBV9

CDR3nt: TGTGCCAGCAGCCTCGCTCATGGAGGGCAGTACTTC
CDR3aa: CASSLAHGGQYF
abundance: few
j_gene: TRBJ2-4
d_gene: -
v_gene: TRBV6-1

CDR3nt: TGCGCCAGCAGCCAGAACGACAGGGACACTGAAGCTTTCTTT
CDR3aa: CASSQNDRDTEAFF
abundance: many
j_gene: TRBJ1-1
d_gene: TRBD1
v_gene: TRBV4-3

CDR3nt: TGTGCCTGGAGTGTACAGAGGAACTACGAGCAGTACTTC
CDR3aa: CAWSVQRNYEQYF
abundance: many
j_gene: TRBJ2-7
d_gene: -
v_gene: TRBV30

CDR3nt: TGTGCCAGCTCACAAAGGACAGTCAGCGGGACCTCCTACAATGAGCAGTTCTTC
CDR3aa: CASSQRTVSGTSYNEQFF
abundance: many
j_gene: TRBJ2-1
d_gene: -
v_gene: TRBV18

CDR3nt: TGTGCCAGCAGCTCGGACTACCGCTCCTACGAGCAGTACTTC
CDR3aa: CASSSDYRSYEQYF
abundance: many
j_gene: TRBJ2-7
d_gene: -
v_gene: TRBV7-3

CDR3nt: TGCAGCGTTGGGACAGGAAGGACCGGGGAGCTGTTTTTT
CDR3aa: CSVGTGRTGELFF
abundance: many
j_gene: TRBJ2-2
d_gene: TRBD1
v_gene: TRBV29-1

CDR3nt: TGTGCCATCAGTGAGTGGGGGGGCGAGGCCAAAAACATTCAGTACTTC
CDR3aa: CAISEWGGEAKNIQYF
abundance: few
j_gene: TRBJ2-4
d_gene: -
v_gene: TRBV10-3